This T cell receptor beta chain appears in the sequencing data of a study of molecular identifiers for immune sequencing clone quantification. Study-wide results and limits: Clones above 20 RNA copies contained over 97% of effector molecules and under 1% of naive molecules.

Sorted cells numbering 20,000 to 1,000,000, with 10%, 30% or 50% RNA, yielded the naive CD8 libraries. TCRdb processed the PCR reads anew with MiXCR; each CDR3 protein has one entry. The table records 70,000 to 95,000 distinct CDR3 sequences, around 20% of them present only once. V dropped 6 bases and J dropped 0 bases, with 12 bases sitting between them. Germline-derived CDR1 and CDR2 are SQVTM and ANQGSEA. The CDR3 consists of 13 residues. This clonotype ranks as medium-sized. Antigen specificity is unknown. The chain recombines TRBV29-1 with TRBJ2-7; D uncertain. The receptor was derived from a human donor in good health. Some libraries in this study had Jurkat cell RNA spiked in. The sample was naive CD8+ T cells from blood, with Jurkat cell RNA spiked in. The subset: FACS-sorted CD8+CD4-CCR7+CD45RA+ naive T cells. The CDR3 spells CSVGPPSSYEQYF. CDR3 DNA: TGCAGCGTAGGGCCCCCAAGCTCCTACGAGCAGTACTTC.